This TCR beta chain was observed in a study of T cell changes during pregnancy in multiple sclerosis. The V gene lost 7 bases and the J gene lost 7 bases, with 11 bases spanning the gap. The length of the CDR3 is 12 residues. Germline assignment: CDR1 LNHDA and CDR2 SQIVND (reference sequence). Profiling relied on immunoSEQ multiplex PCR, and the TCRdb table lists in-frame clones only, not all of them. Seen here are about 83,000 clones, around 96% observed once, and the top ten hold 0.85% to 1.3%. The sequenced sample was peripheral blood, obtained in the second trimester of pregnancy. This chain joins TRBV19 and TRBJ1-5, with a possible D match to TRBD1 (6 bases). The source of this sequence is a female donor with multiple sclerosis, enrolled in a pregnancy study. CDR3 in amino acids: CASTRGGQPQHF. The CDR3 nucleotides read TGTGCCAGTACTAGGGGGGGACAGCCCCAGCATTTT.